This passage covers 14 T cell receptor beta chains from one sample sequenced in a study of blood T cell repertoires in COVID-19 (dated by TCRdb to about 2020). The library came from the immunoSEQ multiplex PCR assay. TCRdb took over this immuneACCESS table, retaining in-frame rearrangements with V and J assigned. Such tables are incomplete; in checked studies, under half of the missing clones stem from an unresolved V gene, and the remainder is unexplained. The sample table records about 52,000 clones; 82% of these occur just once. In total, the top ten clones hold 11% of the sample. The specimen sequenced was peripheral blood. The receptors were gathered from a man at least 80 years old with COVID-19, enrolled during active disease.

The V gene is TRBV9, the J gene TRBJ1-1; tentatively, D is TRBD1 (6 bases). In germline, CDR1 is SGDLS, CDR2 YYNGEE. V was cut by 3 bases and J by 1 base, with 13 bases left in between. CDR3 size: 15 residues. CDR3 loop: CASSALGGANTEAFF. In DNA, the CDR3 is TGTGCCAGCAGCGCCCTCGGGGGGGCGAACACTGAAGCTTTCTTT.

The V call is TRBV6-2 or TRBV6-3, the J call TRBJ1-2, with TRBD1 matching 8 bases. J was trimmed by 2 bases and V by 5 bases; bases with no gene match: 1. This CDR3 comprises 13 residues. CDR1 MNHEY and CDR2 SVGEGT come from the germline V gene. The CDR3 loop reads CASSRQGNYGYTF. The CDR3 DNA sequence: TGTGCCAGCAGTCGACAGGGGAACTATGGCTACACCTTC.

This clone was counted a single time. The rearrangement joins TRBV4-2 to TRBJ2-5, with TRBD2 identical over 10 bases. The V gene's germline CDR1 is LGHNA and CDR2 YNFKEQ. This CDR3 has 15 amino acids. Trimming at V came to 5 bases and at J to 2 bases, leaving 5 bases not matched to a gene. In DNA, the CDR3 is TGTGCCAGCAGCATACGAGCGGGGGGGCAAGAGACCCAGTACTTC. It yields the protein CASSIRAGGQETQYF.

V usage is TRBV5-4 and J usage is TRBJ1-2, with TRBD1 matching over 12 bases. The CDR3 loop spans 15 amino acids. Trimming cost V 5 bases and J 8 bases; bases outside gene matches: 10. Germline V lookup: CDR1 SGHNT, CDR2 YYREEE (reference sequence). The CDR3 nucleotides are TGTGCCAGCAGGATACCGGGACAGGGGGCGGGGGGCTACACCTTC. Protein product: CASRIPGQGAGGYTF.

This clone was seen a handful of times. The chain uses TRBV9 and TRBJ2-6, with TRBD1 as a possible D gene (5 bases). V was trimmed by 0 bases and J by 3 bases, leaving 16 bases between them. CDR3 length: 18 amino acids. Germline CDR1 SGDLS, CDR2 YYNGEE. CDR3: CASSVDPRQGGGANVLTF. The CDR3, as DNA: TGTGCCAGCAGCGTAGATCCCCGGCAGGGTGGTGGGGCCAACGTCCTGACTTTC.

As regards this clone: Germline is not matched at one junction end, which may reflect a read error. The chain is built from TRBV4-3 and TRBJ1-6, with TRBD1 as a possible D gene (5 bases). The CDR3 consists of 18 residues. CDR1 is LGHNA, CDR2 YSLEER, per germline. The CDR3 nucleotides read TGCGCCAGCAGTCAAGATCAGGAGGGGCCGTCCTATAATTCACCCCTCCACTTT. This translates into CASSQDQEGPSYNSPLHF.

J is TRBJ1-1 and V is TRBV6-5; 8 bases are shared with TRBD1. Germline values: CDR1 MNHEY, CDR2 SVGAGI. The CDR3 is made up of 15 amino acids. Trimming cost V 8 bases and J 1 base; bases outside gene matches: 9. DNA for the CDR3: TGTGCCAGCCGTATTCCGGGACAGGCGAACACTGAAGCTTTCTTT. Protein sequence: CASRIPGQANTEAFF.

The V gene is TRBV28, the J gene TRBJ1-3; tentatively, D is TRBD1 (5 bases). Germline lookup yields CDR1 MDHEN and CDR2 SYDVKM. V was shortened by 1 base and J by 0 bases, with 19 bases between the two germline ends. The CDR3 contains 19 residues. The CDR3 DNA reads TGTGCCAGCAGTTTATTCGTCCTCGGGCAGGGAGGCTCTGGAAACACCATATATTTT. As protein: CASSLFVLGQGGSGNTIYF.

The rearrangement uses TRBV3-1 (or the pseudogene TRBV3-2) and TRBJ2-2; 7 bases agree with TRBD1. Germline CDR1 LGHDT, CDR2 YNNKEL (reference sequence). With 4 bases clipped from V and 8 bases from J, the junction kept 7 bases outside the gene matches. The CDR3 consists of 14 residues. CDR3 nucleotide sequence: TGTGCCAGCAGCCCAATGACAGGGATAGGGGAGCTGTTTTTT. This translates into CASSPMTGIGELFF.

The rearrangement uses TRBV2 and TRBJ1-2; D is possibly TRBD1 (5 bases). CDR1 and CDR2 from the germline V gene are SNHLY and FYNNEI. Trimming pared 6 bases from V and 6 bases from J, leaving 20 bases between. This CDR3 contains 15 residues. CDR3 bases: TGTGCCAGCAGAGAACCAGGGCTAGGTTATAATGGCTACACCTTC. Translated, it gives CASREPGLGYNGYTF.

In this sample, this clone is medium-sized. This chain uses TRBV18 with TRBJ2-5, with D perhaps TRBD2 (7 bases). This CDR3 comprises 14 residues. V lost 3 bases to trimming and J lost 3 bases, with 11 bases between them. CDR1 is KGHSH, CDR2 LQKENI, per germline. CDR3 protein: CASSPGGGEETQYF. In DNA, the CDR3 is TGTGCCAGCTCACCCGGAGGGGGGGAAGAGACCCAGTACTTC. The full variable domain, completed using reference TRBV18 and TRBJ2-5, is NAGVMQNPRHLVRRRGQEARLRCSPMKGHSHVYWYRQLPEEGLKFMVYLQKENIIDESGMPKERFSAEFPKEGPSILRIQQVVRGDSAAYFCASSPGGGEETQYFGPGTRLLVL.

The CDR3 DNA reads as TGCGCCAGCAGCACTGGGGACAGGGTGAAAGGCTACACCTTC. Protein product: CASSTGDRVKGYTF. The chain is built from TRBV5-1 and TRBJ1-2, with 9 bases lining up with TRBD1. With 4 bases clipped from V and 8 bases from J, the junction kept 9 bases outside the gene matches. CDR1 SGHRS and CDR2 YFSETQ come from the germline V gene. This CDR3 spans 14 amino acids.

The CDR3 region is CASSVDEGRTGELFF. The DNA of the CDR3 is TGCGCCAGCAGCGTGGACGAGGGGAGGACCGGGGAGCTGTTTTTT. This chain uses TRBV5-1 with TRBJ2-2; tentatively, D is TRBD2 (6 bases). This CDR3 is 15 amino acids long. V lost 4 bases and J 5 bases, leaving 15 bases between the germline ends. The germline gives CDR1 SGHRS, CDR2 YFSETQ. The full variable domain, with the rest looked up from reference TRBV5-1 and TRBJ2-2, is KAGVTQTPRYLIKTRGQQVTLSCSPISGHRSVSWYQQTPGQGLQFLFEYFSETQRNKGNFPGRFSGRQFSNSRSEMNVSTLELGDSALYLCASSVDEGRTGELFFGEGSRLTVL.

The chain joins TRBV19 to TRBJ2-7, with 11 positions matching TRBD2. Trimming cost V 6 bases and J 0 bases; bases outside gene matches: 4. The CDR3 runs 15 residues. Per the germline V gene, CDR1 is LNHDA and CDR2 is SQIVND (reference sequence). The CDR3 nucleotides read TGTGCCAGTAGATCGACTAGCGGGGCCTCCTACGAGCAGTACTTC. It yields the protein CASRSTSGASYEQYF.